Sequencing of this TCR beta chain was carried out in a study of a mutant IDH1 vaccine in newly diagnosed glioma. The CDR3 is 14 residues long. Germline V CDR1 and CDR2: GTSNPN, SVGIG (reference sequence). Between the trimmed V and J ends, which lost 0 bases and 5 bases, there was a span of 13 bases. Time point in this sample: week 35, safety follow-up. All doses held 300 ug of mutant IDH1 20-mer peptide, with topical imiquimod. As for this clone: Its antigen is unknown.

Study-wide results and caveats: A vaccine-induced immune response developed in more than 85% of the patients.

TCRdb's copy holds only in-frame clones and misses some; the assay was immunoSEQ multiplex PCR. Of around 32,000 clones listed, around four fifths are singletons. The sequence came from a man aged 35 to 55 with glioma. Some clones in this sample may be carry-over from other donors' samples. The rearrangement joins TRBV30 to TRBJ1-2; TRBD1 might be the D (5 bases). The source was PBMCs, collected from a glioma patient whose treatment included an IDH1 peptide vaccine. The CDR3 region is CAWSVVTGGYGYTF. The CDR3 DNA reads TGTGCCTGGAGTGTGGTCACAGGAGGGTATGGCTACACCTTC. Variable domain in full (rest from reference TRBV30 and TRBJ1-2): SQTIHQWPATLVQPVGSPLSLECTVEGTSNPNLYWYRQAAGRGLQLLFYSVGIGQISSEVPQNLSASRPQDRQFILSSKKLLLSDSGFYLCAWSVVTGGYGYTFGSGTRLTVV.